The present T cell receptor (beta chain) was sequenced within a study of post-analysis software for immune sequencing data. On the study more broadly: Both relapsing-remitting and secondary progressive multiple sclerosis featured among the disease courses, as did progressive-relapsing multiple sclerosis. Study-wide results and caveats: Controls had lower frequencies than patients of 4 or 5 TRBV segments, which included TRBV5-6, TRBV5-1 and TRBV20-1.

The germline V gene encodes CDR1 SGHTA and CDR2 FQGNSA. The junction had 7 bases not matched to a gene; V was cut back by 5 bases and J by 6 bases. CDR3 length: 13 residues. The TCR beta cDNA libraries contained unique molecular identifiers. MiXCR was run by TCRdb on the PCR reads, yielding one entry per CDR3 protein. Of about 800,000 distinct CDR3 sequences listed, about 27% were seen once; the top ten hold approximately 0.55%. This clonotype was seen ten or more times. The antigen is not known. The TCR sequence derives from a girl aged 10 to 17 with multiple sclerosis. The source material was blood. The rearrangement joins TRBV7-2 to TRBJ2-7, with 7 bases fitting TRBD1. The CDR3 DNA is TGTGCCAGCAGCCAACTGACAGGGTCCGAGCAGTACTTC. This codes for CASSQLTGSEQYF.